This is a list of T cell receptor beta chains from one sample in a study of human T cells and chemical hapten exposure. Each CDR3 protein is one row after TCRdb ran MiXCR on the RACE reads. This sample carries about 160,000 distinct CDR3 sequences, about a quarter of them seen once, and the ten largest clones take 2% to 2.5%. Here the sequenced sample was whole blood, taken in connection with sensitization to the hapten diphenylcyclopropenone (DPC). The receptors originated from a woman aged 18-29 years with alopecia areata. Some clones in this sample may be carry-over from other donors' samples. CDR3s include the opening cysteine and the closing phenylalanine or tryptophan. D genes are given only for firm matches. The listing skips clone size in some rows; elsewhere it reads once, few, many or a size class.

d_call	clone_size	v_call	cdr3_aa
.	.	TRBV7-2	CASSEFGEVNQPQHF
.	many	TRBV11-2	CASSLTDYGYTF
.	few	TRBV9	CASSVGNSNQPQHF
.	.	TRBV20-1	CSAPDIAGNTIYF
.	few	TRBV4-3	CASSQEKGDCEQYF
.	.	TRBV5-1	CASSPTGATNEKLFF
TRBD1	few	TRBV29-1	CSARTGGTEAFF
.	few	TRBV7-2	CASSLLGSGLGQYF
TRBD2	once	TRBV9	CASSVVGSGVSRTGELFF
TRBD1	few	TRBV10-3	CAISGTGGPYEQYF
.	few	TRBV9	CASSEGRSGGPVFGANVLTF
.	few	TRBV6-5	CASRTPGRLNEQFF
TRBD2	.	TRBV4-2	CASSRSQLAGGLEQYF
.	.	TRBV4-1	CASSQEGLRGGPQHF
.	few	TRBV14	CASSQDYGPYGYTF
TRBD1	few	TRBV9	CASSVGGQMNTEAFF
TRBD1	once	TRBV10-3	CAISDSVDRGDYGYTF
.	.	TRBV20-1	CSARDLEGYFDQPQHF
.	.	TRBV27	CASSLSTRGYTEAFF
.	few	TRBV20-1	CSARVRQPYNSPLHF
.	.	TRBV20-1	CSARRGGEHF
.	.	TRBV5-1	CASSLELRDLFF
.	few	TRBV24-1	CATNKAGENTGELFF
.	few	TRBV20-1	CSAGGWVDTQYF
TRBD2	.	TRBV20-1	CSVHQRESTGELFF
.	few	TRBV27	CASSPTGANVLTF